Following are 3 T cell receptor beta chains from one sample sequenced in a study of technical replicates of blood from a handful of donors (dated by TCRdb to the late 2010s). Library preparation employed the immunoSEQ multiplex PCR assay. TCRdb took over this immuneACCESS table, retaining in-frame rearrangements with V and J assigned. Such tables are incomplete; in checked studies, under half of the missing clones stem from an unresolved V gene, and the remainder is unexplained. In this sample the table shows tens of thousands of clones, about 98% of which occur a single time. Over 0.15% of the sample is held by the ten biggest clonotypes. Sequenced sample: T cells isolated from PBMCs. The receptors were gathered from a human donor in good health.

This clone has only one observation. The chain joins TRBV30 to TRBJ1-1, with 9 bases fitting TRBD1. This CDR3 is built from 13 residues. Germline lookup yields CDR1 GTSNPN and CDR2 SVGIG (reference sequence). The V and J ends lost 3 bases and 5 bases, in that order; junction bases with no gene match: 4. CDR3 residues: CAWSATGGTEAFF. The CDR3 nucleotides are TGTGCCTGGAGCGCGACAGGGGGGACTGAAGCTTTCTTT.

This sequence joins TRBV13 and TRBJ2-7; 12 bases are shared with TRBD2. Germline V lookup: CDR1 PRHDT, CDR2 FYEKMQ (reference sequence). The V and J ends lost 0 bases and 5 bases, in that order; junction bases with no gene match: 8. This CDR3 contains 17 residues. The CDR3 here is CASSLGLLAGGTDEQYF. DNA for the CDR3: TGTGCCAGCAGCTTAGGCCTCCTAGCGGGAGGGACGGACGAGCAGTACTTC.

J is TRBJ2-7 and V is TRBV15, with 7 bases aligning to TRBD2. The CDR3 totals 15 residues. The germline gives CDR1 LNHNV, CDR2 YYDKDF (reference sequence). V shed 3 bases and J 7 bases; nucleotides not matched to a gene: 12. The CDR3 nucleotides are TGTGCCACCAGCAGCGACAAGACTAGCCTACCAGAGCAGTACTTC. It is translated as CATSSDKTSLPEQYF.